One T cell receptor (beta chain) is described in this entry. The length of the CDR3 is 14 residues. Trimming removed 2 bases from V and 5 bases from J; junction bases left unmatched: 3. The germline gives CDR1 MGHRA, CDR2 YSYEKL. The data were taken from a study of CD8+ T cells in alopecia areata. It was from PBMCs that CD4+ and CD8+ T cells were sorted. As the sequencing template, cDNA was produced by extracting RNA and reverse transcribing it. The protocol was immunoSEQ multiplex PCR, while the TCRdb copy is restricted to in-frame clones and leaves out a portion. The sample has more than 95,000 clones, over 60% seen once.

The sequence was obtained from a human donor in good health. The sample comprised CD4+ T cells sorted from blood. The gene calls are TRBV4-1 and TRBJ1-2; 9 bases fit TRBD1. CDR3 nucleotide sequence: TGCGCCAGCAGCCAAATACAGGGGGCGTATGGCTACACCTTC. Protein sequence: CASSQIQGAYGYTF.